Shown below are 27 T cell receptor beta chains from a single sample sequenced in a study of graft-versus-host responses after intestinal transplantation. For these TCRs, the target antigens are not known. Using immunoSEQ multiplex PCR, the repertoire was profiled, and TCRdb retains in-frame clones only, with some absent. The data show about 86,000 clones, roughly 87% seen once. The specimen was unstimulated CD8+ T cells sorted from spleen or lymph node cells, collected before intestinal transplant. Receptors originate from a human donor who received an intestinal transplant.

CDR3 coding DNA: TGTGCCAGCAGTTATCGGGGCCCCGGGGAGCTGTTTTTT. The encoded protein is CASSYRGPGELFF. The chain combines TRBV6-5 with TRBJ2-2; D is tentatively TRBD1 or TRBD2 (5 bases each). Trimming removed 3 bases from V and 6 bases from J, with 8 bases in between. Germline loops: CDR1 MNHEY, CDR2 SVGAGI. CDR3 size: 13 residues.

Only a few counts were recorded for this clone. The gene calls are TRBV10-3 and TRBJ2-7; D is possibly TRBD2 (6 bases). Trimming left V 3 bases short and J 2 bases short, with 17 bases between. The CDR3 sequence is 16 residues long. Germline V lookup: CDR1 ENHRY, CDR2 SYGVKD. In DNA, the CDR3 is TGTGCCATCAGTGATATTGGGGAGGCGGGGCCCTACGAGCAGTACTTC. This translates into CAISDIGEAGPYEQYF.

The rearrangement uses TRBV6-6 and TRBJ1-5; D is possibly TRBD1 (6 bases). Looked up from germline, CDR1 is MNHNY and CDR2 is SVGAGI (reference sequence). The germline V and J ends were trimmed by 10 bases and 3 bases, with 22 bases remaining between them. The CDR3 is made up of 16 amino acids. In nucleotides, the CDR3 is TGTGCCATCTTCTACAGGGACATTATGAACAATCAGCCCCAGCATTTT. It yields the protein CAIFYRDIMNNQPQHF.

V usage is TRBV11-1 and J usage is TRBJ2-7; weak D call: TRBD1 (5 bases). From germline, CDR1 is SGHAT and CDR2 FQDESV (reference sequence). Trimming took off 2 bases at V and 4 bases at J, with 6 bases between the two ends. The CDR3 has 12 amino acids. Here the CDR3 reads CASSLQGYEQYF. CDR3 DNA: TGTGCCAGCAGCTTACAGGGATACGAGCAGTACTTC.

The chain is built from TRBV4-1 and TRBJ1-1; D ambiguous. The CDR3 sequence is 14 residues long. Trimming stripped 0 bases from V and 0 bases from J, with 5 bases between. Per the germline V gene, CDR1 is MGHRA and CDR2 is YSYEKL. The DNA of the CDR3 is TGCGCCAGCAGCCAAGACAAACTGAACACTGAAGCTTTCTTT. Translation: CASSQDKLNTEAFF.

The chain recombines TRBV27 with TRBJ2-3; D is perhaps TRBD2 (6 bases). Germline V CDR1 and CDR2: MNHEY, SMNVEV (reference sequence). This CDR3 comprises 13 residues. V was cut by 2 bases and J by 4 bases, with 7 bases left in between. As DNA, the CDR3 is TGTGCCAGCAGTTTAGCGGGGCCAGATACGCAGTATTTT. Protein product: CASSLAGPDTQYF.

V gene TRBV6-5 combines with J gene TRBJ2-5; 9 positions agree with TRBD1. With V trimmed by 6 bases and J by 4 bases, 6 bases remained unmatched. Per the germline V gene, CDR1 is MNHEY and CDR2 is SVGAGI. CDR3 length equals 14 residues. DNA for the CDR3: TGTGCCAGCAGCCAAAACAGGGGGCGAGAGACCCAGTACTTC. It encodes CASSQNRGRETQYF.

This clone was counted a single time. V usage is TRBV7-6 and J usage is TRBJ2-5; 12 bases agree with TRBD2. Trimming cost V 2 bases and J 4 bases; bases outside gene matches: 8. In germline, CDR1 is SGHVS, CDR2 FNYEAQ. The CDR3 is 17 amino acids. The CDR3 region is CASSLPPGLAGPETQYF. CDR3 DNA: TGTGCCAGCAGCTTACCCCCTGGACTAGCGGGACCAGAGACCCAGTACTTC.

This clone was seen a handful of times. CDR3 bases: TGTGCCAGCATGGGAATAGGGAATTCACCCCTCCACTTT. Protein product: CASMGIGNSPLHF. The V and J genes are TRBV27 and TRBJ1-6, with D hard to call. The CDR3 sequence is 13 residues long. The ends were cut back, 7 bases at V and 7 bases at J, with 11 bases in the middle. Germline CDR1 is MNHEY and CDR2 is SMNVEV (reference sequence).

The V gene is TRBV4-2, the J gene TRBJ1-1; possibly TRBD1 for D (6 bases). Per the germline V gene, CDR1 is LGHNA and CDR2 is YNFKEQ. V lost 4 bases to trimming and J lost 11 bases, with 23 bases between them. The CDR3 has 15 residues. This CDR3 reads CASSLQGDRRILAFF. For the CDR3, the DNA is TGTGCCAGCAGCCTGCAGGGCGACAGGAGGATTTTGGCTTTCTTT.

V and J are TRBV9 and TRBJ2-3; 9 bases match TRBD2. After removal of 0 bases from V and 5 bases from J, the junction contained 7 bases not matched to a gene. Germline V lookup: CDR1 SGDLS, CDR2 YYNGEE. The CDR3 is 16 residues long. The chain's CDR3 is CASSVGGLALGDTQYF. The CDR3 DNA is TGTGCCAGCAGCGTAGGGGGACTAGCCCTCGGAGATACGCAGTATTTT.

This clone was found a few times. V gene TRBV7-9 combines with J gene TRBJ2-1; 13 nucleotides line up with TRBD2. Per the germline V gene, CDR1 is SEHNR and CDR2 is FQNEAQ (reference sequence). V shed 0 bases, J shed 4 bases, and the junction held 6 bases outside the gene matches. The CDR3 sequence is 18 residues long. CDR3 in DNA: TGTGCCAGCAGCTTAGCCCAAACTAGCGGGGGGGAGTACAATGAGCAGTTCTTC. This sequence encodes CASSLAQTSGGEYNEQFF.

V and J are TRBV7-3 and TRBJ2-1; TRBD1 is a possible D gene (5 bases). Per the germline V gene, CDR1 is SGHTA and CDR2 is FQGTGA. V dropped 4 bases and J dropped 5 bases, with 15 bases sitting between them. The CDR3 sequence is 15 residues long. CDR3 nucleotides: TGTGCCAGCAGCTACCAGGGCCCGGCGGACAATGAGCAGTTCTTC. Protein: CASSYQGPADNEQFF. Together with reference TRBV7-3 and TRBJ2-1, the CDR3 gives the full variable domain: GAGVSQTPSNKVTEKGKYVELRCDPISGHTALYWYRQSLGQGPEFLIYFQGTGAADDSGLPNDRFFAVRPEGSVSTLKIQRTERGDSAVYLCASSYQGPADNEQFFGPGTRLTVL.

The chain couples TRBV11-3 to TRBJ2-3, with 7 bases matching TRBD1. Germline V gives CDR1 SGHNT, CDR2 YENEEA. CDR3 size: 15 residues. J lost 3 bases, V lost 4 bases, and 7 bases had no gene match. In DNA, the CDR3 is TGTGCCAGCAGCTCAAGGGGGCTACGAACAGATACGCAGTATTTT. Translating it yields CASSSRGLRTDTQYF.

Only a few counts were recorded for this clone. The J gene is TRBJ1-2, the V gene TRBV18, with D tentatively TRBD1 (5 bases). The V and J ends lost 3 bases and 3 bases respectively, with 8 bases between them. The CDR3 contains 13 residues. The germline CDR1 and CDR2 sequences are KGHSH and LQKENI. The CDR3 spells CASSPGGDYGYTF. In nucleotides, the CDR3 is TGTGCCAGCTCACCGGGGGGGGACTATGGCTACACCTTC.

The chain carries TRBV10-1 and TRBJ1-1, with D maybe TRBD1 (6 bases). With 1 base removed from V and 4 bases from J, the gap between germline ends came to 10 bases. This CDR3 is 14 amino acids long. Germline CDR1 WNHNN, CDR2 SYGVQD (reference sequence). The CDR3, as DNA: TGCGCCAGCAGTGAGTTGGACAGTCCCACTGAAGCTTTCTTT. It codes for CASSELDSPTEAFF.

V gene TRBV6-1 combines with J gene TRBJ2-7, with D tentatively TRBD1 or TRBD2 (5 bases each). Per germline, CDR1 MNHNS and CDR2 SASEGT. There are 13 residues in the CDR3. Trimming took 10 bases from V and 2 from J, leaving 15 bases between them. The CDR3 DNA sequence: TGTGCCACCGAGGGGCCGCCGACCTACGAGCAGTACTTC. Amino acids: CATEGPPTYEQYF.

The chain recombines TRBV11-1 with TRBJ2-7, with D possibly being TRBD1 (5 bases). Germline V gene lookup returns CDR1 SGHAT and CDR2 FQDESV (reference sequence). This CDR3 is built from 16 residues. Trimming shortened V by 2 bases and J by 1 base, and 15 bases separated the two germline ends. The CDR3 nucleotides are TGTGCCAGCAGCTTAACCGCCAGGGCCCCTTCCTACGAGCAGTACTTC. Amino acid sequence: CASSLTARAPSYEQYF.

The CDR3 loop reads CASSVPYTEAFF. CDR3 nucleotide sequence: TGTGCCAGCAGCGTTCCTTATACTGAAGCTTTCTTT. J is TRBJ1-1 and V is TRBV11-3, with D uncertain. V lost 5 bases to trimming and J lost 5 bases, with 9 bases between them. CDR3 length: 12 amino acids. The germline gives CDR1 SGHNT, CDR2 YENEEA.

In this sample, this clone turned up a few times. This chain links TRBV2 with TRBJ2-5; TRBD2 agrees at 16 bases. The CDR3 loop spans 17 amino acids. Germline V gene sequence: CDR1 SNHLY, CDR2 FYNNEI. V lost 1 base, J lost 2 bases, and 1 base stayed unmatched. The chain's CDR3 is CASSEEGLAGGQETQYF. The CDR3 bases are TGTGCCAGCAGTGAAGAGGGACTAGCGGGGGGGCAAGAGACCCAGTACTTC.

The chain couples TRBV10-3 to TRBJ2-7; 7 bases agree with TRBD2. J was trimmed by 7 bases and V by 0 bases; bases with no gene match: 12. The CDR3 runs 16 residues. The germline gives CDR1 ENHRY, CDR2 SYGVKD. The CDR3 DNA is TGTGCCATCAGTGAGTCGTATGGGGGACTACCTAGGGAGCAGTACTTC. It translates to CAISESYGGLPREQYF.

In DNA, the CDR3 is TGTGCCAGCAGCGGAGAGGGCCCAACTAATGAAAAACTGTTTTTT. Translating it yields CASSGEGPTNEKLFF. The chain recombines TRBV9 with TRBJ1-4, with D unclear. CDR3 length: 15 amino acids. V lost 3 bases, J lost 0 bases, and 9 bases lay in between. Germline CDR1 and CDR2: SGDLS and YYNGEE.

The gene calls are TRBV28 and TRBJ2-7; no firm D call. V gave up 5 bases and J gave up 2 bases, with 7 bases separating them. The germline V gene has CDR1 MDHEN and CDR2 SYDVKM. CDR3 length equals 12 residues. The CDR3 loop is CASSLFAYEQYF. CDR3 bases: TGTGCCAGCAGTCTTTTTGCCTACGAGCAGTACTTC. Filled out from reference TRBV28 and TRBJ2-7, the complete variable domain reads DVKVTQSSRYLVKRTGEKVFLECVQDMDHENMFWYRQDPGLGLRLIYFSYDVKMKEKGDIPEGYSVSREKKERFSLILESASTNQTSMYLCASSLFAYEQYFGPGTRLTVT.

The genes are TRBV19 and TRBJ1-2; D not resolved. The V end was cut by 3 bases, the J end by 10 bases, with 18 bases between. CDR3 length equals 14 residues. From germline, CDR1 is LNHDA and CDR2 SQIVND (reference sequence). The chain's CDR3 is CASSIWSVGDYYTF. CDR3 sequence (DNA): TGTGCCAGTAGTATTTGGTCCGTTGGAGACTACTACACCTTC.

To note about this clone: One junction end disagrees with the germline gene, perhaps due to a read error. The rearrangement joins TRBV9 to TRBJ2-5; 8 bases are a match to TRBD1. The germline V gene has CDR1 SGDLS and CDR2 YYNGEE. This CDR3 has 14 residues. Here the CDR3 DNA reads TGTGTCAGCAGCGTAGAAACAGGGGGGGAGACCCAGTACTTC. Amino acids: CVSSVETGGETQYF.

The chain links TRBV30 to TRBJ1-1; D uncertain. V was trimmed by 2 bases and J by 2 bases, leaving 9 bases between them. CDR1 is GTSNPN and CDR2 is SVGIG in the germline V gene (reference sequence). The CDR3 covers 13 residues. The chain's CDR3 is CAWSRRSNTEAFF. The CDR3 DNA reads TGTGCCTGGAGTCGACGGAGTAACACTGAAGCTTTCTTT. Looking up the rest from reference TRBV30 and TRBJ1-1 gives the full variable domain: SQTIHQWPATLVQPVGSPLSLECTVEGTSNPNLYWYRQAAGRGLQLLFYSVGIGQISSEVPQNLSASRPQDRQFILSSKKLLLSDSGFYLCAWSRRSNTEAFFGQGTRLTVV.

The CDR3 DNA sequence: TGTGCCAGCAGCCCGGGGGGACAGAGTACGCAGTATTTT. Its translation: CASSPGGQSTQYF. This chain links TRBV7-6 with TRBJ2-3; the D call may be TRBD1 or TRBD2 (7 bases each). This CDR3 spans 13 amino acids. Trimming shortened V by 5 bases and J by 8 bases, and 14 bases separated the two germline ends. Germline V gives CDR1 SGHVS, CDR2 FNYEAQ. The entire variable domain, with the rest obtained from reference TRBV7-6 and TRBJ2-3, is as follows: GAGVSQSPRYKVTKRGQDVALRCDPISGHVSLYWYRQALGQGPEFLTYFNYEAQQDKSGLPNDRFSAERPEGSISTLTIQRTEQRDSAMYRCASSPGGQSTQYFGPGTRLTVL.